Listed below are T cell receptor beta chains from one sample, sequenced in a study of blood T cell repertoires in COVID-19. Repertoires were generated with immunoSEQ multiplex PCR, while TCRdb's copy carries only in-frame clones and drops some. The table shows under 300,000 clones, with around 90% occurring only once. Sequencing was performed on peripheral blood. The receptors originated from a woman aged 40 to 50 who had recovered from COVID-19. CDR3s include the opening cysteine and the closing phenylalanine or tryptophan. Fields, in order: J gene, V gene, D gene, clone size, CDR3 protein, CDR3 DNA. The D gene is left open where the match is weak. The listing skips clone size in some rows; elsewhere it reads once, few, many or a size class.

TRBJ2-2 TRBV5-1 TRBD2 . CASSLAGGPLQELFF TGCGCCAGCAGCTTAGCGGGAGGGCCGCTGCAGGAGCTGTTTTTT
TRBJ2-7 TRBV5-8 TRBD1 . CASSGGQGAYEQYF TGTGCCAGCAGCGGTGGACAGGGGGCCTACGAGCAGTACTTC
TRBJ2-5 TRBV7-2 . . CASSLASGQPEETQYF TGTGCCAGCAGCTTAGCATCCGGACAGCCAGAAGAGACCCAGTACTTC
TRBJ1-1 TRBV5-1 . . CASSFLPNTEAFF TGCGCCAGCAGCTTCCTCCCGAACACTGAAGCTTTCTTT
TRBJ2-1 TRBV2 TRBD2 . CASRPASGRDAGNEQFF TGTGCCAGCAGGCCGGCTAGCGGGAGGGACGCGGGCAATGAGCAGTTCTTC
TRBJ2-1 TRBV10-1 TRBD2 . CASSESKGGVAGIEQFF TGCGCCAGCAGTGAGTCGAAGGGAGGGGTAGCGGGAATTGAGCAGTTCTTC
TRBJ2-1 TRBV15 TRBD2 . CATSRHRGRASSYNEQFF TGTGCCACCAGCAGGCACCGCGGGAGGGCCTCGTCCTACAATGAGCAGTTCTTC
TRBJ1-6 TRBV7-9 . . CASSLYRLRGNNSPLHF TGTGCCAGCAGCCTTTACAGGCTAAGGGGTAATAATTCACCCCTCCACTTT
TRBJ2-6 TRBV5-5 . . CASSSSSGANVLTF TGTGCCAGCAGCTCTAGCTCTGGGGCCAACGTCCTGACTTTC
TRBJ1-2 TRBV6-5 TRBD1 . CALADRSLLGYTF TGTGCCCTTGCGGACAGGTCCCTTCTTGGCTACACCTTC
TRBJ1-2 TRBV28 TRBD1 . CASSPRGQRGYTF TGTGCCAGCAGTCCCAGGGGGCAGAGGGGCTACACCTTC
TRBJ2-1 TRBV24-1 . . CATSDSSGLDNEQFF TGTGCCACCAGTGATTCGAGCGGGTTGGACAATGAGCAGTTCTTC
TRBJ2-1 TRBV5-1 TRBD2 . CASRDLAGGRDEQFF TGCGCCAGCAGGGACCTAGCGGGAGGCAGGGATGAGCAGTTCTTC
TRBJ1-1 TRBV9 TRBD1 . CASSGGTGPNTEAFF TGTGCCAGCAGCGGGGGGACAGGACCTAACACTGAAGCTTTCTTT
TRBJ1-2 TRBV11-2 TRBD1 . CASSPGQGQYYGYTF TGTGCCAGCAGCCCGGGACAGGGGCAATACTATGGCTACACCTTC
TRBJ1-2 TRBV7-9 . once CASLDTEFYGYTF TGTGCCAGCCTAGATACGGAGTTCTATGGCTACACCTTC
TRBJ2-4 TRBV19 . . CASSREKLGQTITKNIQYF TGTGCCAGTAGCCGGGAAAAATTAGGACAGACTATTACCAAAAACATTCAGTACTTC
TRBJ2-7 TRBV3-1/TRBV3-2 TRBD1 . CASSLDRVFPYEQYF TGTGCCAGCAGCCTCGACAGGGTATTTCCCTACGAGCAGTACTTC
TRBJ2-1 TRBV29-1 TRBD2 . CSAVAGASSYNEQFF TGCAGCGCTGTAGCGGGAGCGAGCTCCTACAATGAGCAGTTCTTC
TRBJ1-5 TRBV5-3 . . CARSWTPRWQPQHF TGTGCCAGAAGCTGGACACCCCGATGGCAGCCCCAGCATTTT
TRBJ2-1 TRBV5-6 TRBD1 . CASSLRGLSSYNEQFF TGTGCCAGCAGCCTCAGGGGGCTGAGCTCCTACAATGAGCAGTTCTTC
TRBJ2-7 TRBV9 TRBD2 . CASSVGASGSGYEQYF TGTGCCAGCAGCGTAGGGGCTAGCGGGAGTGGCTACGAGCAGTACTTC
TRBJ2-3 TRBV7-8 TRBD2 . CASSLVGLAADTQYF TGTGCCAGCAGCTTAGTGGGACTAGCTGCAGATACGCAGTATTTT
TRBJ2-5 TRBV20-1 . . CSASRTWGRQTQYF TGCAGTGCTAGTCGGACATGGGGTCGGCAGACCCAGTACTTC
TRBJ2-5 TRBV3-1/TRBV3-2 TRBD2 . CASSPIGTSGVETQYF TGTGCCAGCAGCCCCATTGGGACTAGCGGTGTGGAGACCCAGTACTTC
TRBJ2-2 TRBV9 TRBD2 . CASSVGGATGELFF TGTGCCAGCAGCGTGGGAGGGGCCACCGGGGAGCTGTTTTTT
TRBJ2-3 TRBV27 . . CATSGYTDTQYF TGTGCCACAAGCGGGTACACAGATACGCAGTATTTT